The 28 T cell receptor beta chains reported below all come from one sample, sequenced in a study of monozygotic twins with inflammatory bowel disease. TCRdb re-called the 5' RACE reads; every CDR3 protein appears as one record, without DNA. The listing contains about 160,000 distinct CDR3 sequences. Input material: blood. These receptors were taken from a human donor with ulcerative colitis or Crohn's disease, or a healthy co-twin of an affected twin (not recorded which).

The V call is TRBV28, the J call TRBJ2-5; there is no DNA to check the TCRdb D call of TRBD1. The germline V gene has CDR1 MDHEN and CDR2 SYDVKM. The CDR3 is 19 amino acids. The CDR3: CASSPTLWLAGDRPETQYF. Combining the CDR3 with reference TRBV28 and TRBJ2-5 gives the whole variable domain DVKVTQSSRYLVKRTGEKVFLECVQDMDHENMFWYRQDPGLGLRLIYFSYDVKMKEKGDIPEGYSVSREKKERFSLILESASTNQTSMYLCASSPTLWLAGDRPETQYFGPGTRLLVL.

The J gene is TRBJ1-5, the V gene TRBV20-1; TCRdb's assignment of TRBD1 cannot be checked, as there is no DNA. The CDR3 covers 14 residues. Germline values: CDR1 DFQATT, CDR2 SNEGSKA (reference sequence). The CDR3 here is CSARGGAANQPQHF.

V gene TRBV5-1 combines with J gene TRBJ2-1; the D gene TCRdb calls, TRBD2, cannot be checked with no DNA. The CDR3 is made up of 15 amino acids. CDR1 is SGHRS and CDR2 is YFSETQ in the germline V gene. The CDR3 is CASSFGTSGNNEQFF.

The V and J genes are TRBV5-4 and TRBJ2-7; TCRdb returns TRBD1, unconfirmable since there is no DNA. This CDR3 spans 14 amino acids. Germline V lookup: CDR1 SGHNT, CDR2 YYREEE (reference sequence). The CDR3 protein is CASSRDNRVGEQYF.

CDR3: CSASVLTGGNYGYTF. The chain joins TRBV20-1 to TRBJ1-2; the TRBD1 assignment by TCRdb is unverifiable without DNA. This CDR3 is built from 15 residues. Germline V gene sequence: CDR1 DFQATT, CDR2 SNEGSKA (reference sequence).

The chain carries TRBV15 and TRBJ2-7; TCRdb gives TRBD1 as the D gene, but with no DNA this cannot be confirmed. CDR3 size: 16 residues. Germline lookup yields CDR1 LNHNV and CDR2 YYDKDF (reference sequence). The CDR3 here is CATSSNRVTGQDEQYF.

V is TRBV7-2 and J is TRBJ1-1; lacking DNA, the TRBD1 call made by TCRdb goes unchecked. Germline-derived CDR1 and CDR2 are SGHTA and FQGNSA. This CDR3 region has 14 residues. CDR3 in amino acids: CASSPGRSSPEAFF.

The chain joins TRBV11-2 to TRBJ2-5; the D gene TCRdb calls, TRBD2, cannot be checked with no DNA. Per the germline V gene, CDR1 is SGHAT and CDR2 is FQNNGV. The CDR3 contains 19 residues. CDR3 sequence reads: CASSPRVAGGHFPPETQYF.

The chain links TRBV29-1 to TRBJ1-1; as DNA is missing, the TRBD1 call by TCRdb cannot be tested. The germline CDR1 and CDR2 sequences are SQVTM and ANQGSEA. This CDR3 has 13 amino acids. CDR3 loop: CSVEAGQNTEAFF.

This rearrangement joins TRBV5-1 to TRBJ2-7; TCRdb designates TRBD2, a call that cannot be tested without DNA. CDR3 length equals 16 residues. Germline CDR1 and CDR2: SGHRS and YFSETQ. CDR3 amino acids: CASSLLLARSSYEQYF.

V usage is TRBV20-1 and J usage is TRBJ1-1; TCRdb's D gene call, TRBD1, goes unchecked for lack of DNA. The CDR3 has 14 residues. CDR1 and CDR2 from the germline V gene are DFQATT and SNEGSKA (reference sequence). The CDR3 sequence: CSAKQGMANTEAFF.

V is TRBV4-1 and J is TRBJ1-1; TCRdb reports TRBD1, a call that lacks DNA to check it against. The CDR3 extends over 16 amino acids. The germline V gene has CDR1 MGHRA and CDR2 YSYEKL. The CDR3 region is CASSQVRGIDDSEAFF.

The chain joins TRBV21-1 to TRBJ2-7; the TCRdb call, TRBD1, lacks DNA for checking. TRBV21-1 is classified as a pseudogene. This CDR3 is 14 amino acids long. The CDR3 is CASSRDGSYYEQYF.

The chain carries TRBV18 and TRBJ1-1; TCRdb's D call, TRBD1, is unchecked because there is no DNA. The CDR3 contains 16 residues. CDR1 and CDR2 (germline): KGHSH, LQKENI. The CDR3 sequence: CASSPRRGQRNTEAFF.

The chain carries TRBV10-3 and TRBJ2-1; the D call from TCRdb, TRBD1, cannot be confirmed without DNA. Germline V gives CDR1 ENHRY, CDR2 SYGVKD. This CDR3 is 17 amino acids long. The CDR3 here is CAISGAPGKSSYNEQFF.

CDR3 amino acids: CASSIRQGTYNEQFF. J is TRBJ2-1 and V is TRBV3-1; TCRdb outputs TRBD1, but without DNA this stays unchecked. Germline CDR1 and CDR2: LGHDT and YNNKEL (reference sequence). The CDR3 runs 15 residues.

CDR3 amino acids: CASSLRWSSGNTIYF. The J gene is TRBJ1-3, the V gene TRBV28. Per germline, CDR1 MDHEN and CDR2 SYDVKM. CDR3 length: 15 residues.

This chain links TRBV12-3 or TRBV12-4 with TRBJ2-7. The CDR3 totals 15 residues. The CDR3 loop is CASSLRPVEAYEQYF.

The chain carries TRBV20-1 and TRBJ2-1; TCRdb indicates TRBD2, and absent DNA this call remains unverified. The CDR3 has 13 residues. CDR1 and CDR2 (germline): DFQATT, SNEGSKA (reference sequence). CDR3: CSGLTGGLNEQFF.

This chain connects TRBV6-5 to TRBJ2-5. Germline CDR1 MNHEY, CDR2 SVGAGI. This CDR3 is 11 amino acids long. CDR3 sequence reads: CASNTAETQYF.

V gene TRBV6-2 or TRBV6-3 combines with J gene TRBJ2-2; TCRdb names TRBD1, which stays unverified in the absence of DNA. Germline V gene data show CDR1 as MNHEY and CDR2 as SVGEGT. CDR3 size: 16 residues. CDR3: CASSYRDRAFTGELFF.

The rearrangement joins TRBV27 to TRBJ1-5; the TRBD1 assignment by TCRdb is unverifiable without DNA. CDR3 length: 15 residues. Germline V lookup: CDR1 MNHEY, CDR2 SMNVEV (reference sequence). CDR3 residues: CASSSIRDRGSGEHF.

V gene TRBV20-1 combines with J gene TRBJ2-2; TCRdb lists TRBD1, though no DNA is available to test this call. The CDR3 is 11 amino acids. Germline V gives CDR1 DFQATT, CDR2 SNEGSKA (reference sequence). CDR3 sequence reads: CSAAPGGELFF.

This chain connects TRBV7-2 to TRBJ2-3; TCRdb names TRBD1, which stays unverified in the absence of DNA. Germline CDR1 is SGHTA and CDR2 is FQGNSA. The CDR3 runs to 15 residues. The CDR3 reads CASSLEGGGPDTQYF.

This chain uses TRBV11-2 with TRBJ2-3; TCRdb lists TRBD2, though no DNA is available to test this call. Germline V gene sequence: CDR1 SGHAT, CDR2 FQNNGV. This CDR3 contains 18 residues. The CDR3 protein is CASSEPSGGPVGHGTQYF.

The chain carries TRBV7-2 and TRBJ1-6; TCRdb gives TRBD1 as the D gene, but with no DNA this cannot be confirmed. Germline CDR1 is SGHTA and CDR2 is FQGNSA. This CDR3 comprises 17 residues. The chain's CDR3 is CASSLGPKGYYNSPLHF.

The V call is TRBV12-3 or TRBV12-4, the J call TRBJ2-7; TCRdb gives TRBD2 as the D gene, but with no DNA this cannot be confirmed. This CDR3 region has 15 residues. The CDR3 reads CASSFGEGQWDEQYF.

The rearrangement links TRBV12-3 or TRBV12-4 to TRBJ1-1. CDR3 length: 13 amino acids. CDR3 sequence reads: CASSYGRTLGAFF.